This T cell receptor (beta chain) was documented in a study of blood T cell repertoires in COVID-19. Study overall: COVID-19 samples, acute and convalescent, were from the United States, Italy and Spain.

Method: immunoSEQ multiplex PCR; TCRdb's copy keeps in-frame clones and lacks some. The profile shows 15,000 to 20,000 clones, roughly nine tenths of them singletons. CDR3 length equals 12 residues. Germline-derived CDR1 and CDR2 are SGHNT and YENEEA. V was cut by 8 bases and J by 7 bases, with 11 bases left in between. The chain joins TRBV11-3 to TRBJ1-4; D gene uncertain. The source of this sequence is a human donor in a cohort sampled during active COVID-19. The sequenced sample was peripheral blood. The CDR3 protein is CASRGRSEKLFF. CDR3 sequence (DNA): TGTGCCAGCCGAGGGCGCAGTGAAAAACTGTTTTTT.